This T cell receptor (beta chain) was found in a study of cytomegalovirus exposure and HLA in healthy donors. The PCR ran on 60 Vbeta and 13 Jbeta primers. Measured with immunoSEQ multiplex PCR; TCRdb has only the in-frame clones, and not every one. The table lists fewer than 150,000 clones, around 63% of them singletons, with about 1.5% in the top ten. The CDR3 is made up of 16 amino acids. The germline V gene encodes CDR1 SGHDT and CDR2 YYEEEE. The V and J ends lost 3 bases and 9 bases, in that order; junction bases with no gene match: 10. This chain links TRBV5-6 with TRBJ2-5; 14 bases map to TRBD2. Sequencing was done on a sample of PBMCs. This TCR came from a human donor in good health. This chain's CDR3 is CASSWWTSGRPVAQYF. For the CDR3, the DNA is TGTGCCAGCAGCTGGTGGACTAGCGGGAGGCCCGTCGCCCAGTACTTC.